This T cell receptor beta chain is drawn from a study of blood T cell repertoires in COVID-19. Study details: PBMCs, B-cell-depleted T cells, or T cells were the source of the cDNA or gDNA that made up the material.

The CDR3 runs to 16 residues. Unmatched junction bases numbered 12, after V lost 3 bases and J lost 9 bases. Germline lookup yields CDR1 KGHSH and CDR2 LQKENI. Source study methods: Amplified reference gene primers provided the basis for estimating nucleated cell counts. The repertoire was sequenced with immunoSEQ multiplex PCR; TCRdb's copy has only in-frame clones and lacks some. V and J calls and clone size follow that table, whereas D and trimming were derived from the DNA. The sample carries 200,000 to 250,000 clones, roughly 80% recorded once. This clone was seen once. The clonotype was recovered from a woman of 80 years or more with COVID-19, enrolled during active disease. The V gene is TRBV18, the J gene TRBJ2-1; 9 bases fit TRBD2. Sequenced sample: peripheral blood. The CDR3 bases are TGTGCCAGCTCACCGGCTAGCGGGGTCCCAGGGCGTGAGCAGTTCTTC. It encodes CASSPASGVPGREQFF.